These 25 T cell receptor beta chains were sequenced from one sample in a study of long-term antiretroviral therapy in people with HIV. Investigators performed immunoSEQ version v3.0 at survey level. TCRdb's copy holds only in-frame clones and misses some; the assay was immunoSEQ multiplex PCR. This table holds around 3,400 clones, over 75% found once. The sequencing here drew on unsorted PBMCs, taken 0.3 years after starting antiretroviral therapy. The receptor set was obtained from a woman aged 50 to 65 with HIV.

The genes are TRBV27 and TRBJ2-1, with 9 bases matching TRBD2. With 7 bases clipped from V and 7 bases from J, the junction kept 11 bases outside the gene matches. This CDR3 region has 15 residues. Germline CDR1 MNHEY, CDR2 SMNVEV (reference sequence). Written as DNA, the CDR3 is TGTGCCAGCAATCCTTGGGGGACTAGCCGGAATGAGCAGTTCTTC. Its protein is CASNPWGTSRNEQFF.

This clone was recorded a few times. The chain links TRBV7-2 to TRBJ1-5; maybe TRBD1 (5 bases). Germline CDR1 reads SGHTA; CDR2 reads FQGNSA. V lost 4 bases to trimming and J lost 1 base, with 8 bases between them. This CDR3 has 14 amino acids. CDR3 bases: TGTGCCAGCAGCTCAGGGATAAGCAATCAGCCCCAGCATTTT. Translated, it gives CASSSGISNQPQHF.

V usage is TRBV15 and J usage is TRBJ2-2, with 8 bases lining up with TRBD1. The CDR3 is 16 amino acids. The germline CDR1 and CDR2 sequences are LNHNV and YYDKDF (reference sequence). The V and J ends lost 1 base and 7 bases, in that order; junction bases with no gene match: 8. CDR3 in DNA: TGTGCCACCAGCAGAGTGCAGGGGGCGAGTGGCGGGGAGCTGTTTTTT. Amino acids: CATSRVQGASGGELFF.

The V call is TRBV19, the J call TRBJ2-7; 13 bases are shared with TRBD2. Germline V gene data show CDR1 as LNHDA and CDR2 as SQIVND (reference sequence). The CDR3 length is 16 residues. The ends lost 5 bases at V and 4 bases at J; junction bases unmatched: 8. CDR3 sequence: CASSLTGTSGTYEQYF. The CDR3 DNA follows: TGTGCCAGTAGTCTAACCGGGACTAGCGGGACTTACGAGCAGTACTTC.

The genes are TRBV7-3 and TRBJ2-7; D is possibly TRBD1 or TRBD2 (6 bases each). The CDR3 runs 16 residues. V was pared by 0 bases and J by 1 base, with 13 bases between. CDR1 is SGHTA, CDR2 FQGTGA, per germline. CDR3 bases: TGTGCCAGCAGCTTAACTCCCGGGGGCCTATCCTACGAGCAGTACTTC. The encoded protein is CASSLTPGGLSYEQYF. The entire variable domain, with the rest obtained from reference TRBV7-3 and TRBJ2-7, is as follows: GAGVSQTPSNKVTEKGKYVELRCDPISGHTALYWYRQSLGQGPEFLIYFQGTGAADDSGLPNDRFFAVRPEGSVSTLKIQRTERGDSAVYLCASSLTPGGLSYEQYFGPGTRLTVT.

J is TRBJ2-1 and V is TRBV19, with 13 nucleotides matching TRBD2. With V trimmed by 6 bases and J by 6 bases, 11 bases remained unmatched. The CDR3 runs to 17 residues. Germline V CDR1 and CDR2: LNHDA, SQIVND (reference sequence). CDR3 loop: CASRVSAGTSGVNEQFF. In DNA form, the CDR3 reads TGTGCCAGTAGAGTATCGGCCGGGACTAGCGGGGTCAATGAGCAGTTCTTC.

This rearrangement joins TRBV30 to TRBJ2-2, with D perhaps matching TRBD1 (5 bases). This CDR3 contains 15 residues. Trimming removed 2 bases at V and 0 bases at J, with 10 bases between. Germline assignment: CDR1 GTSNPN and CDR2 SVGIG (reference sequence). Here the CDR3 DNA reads TGTGCCTGGAGTTTGAGACAGCCGAACACCGGGGAGCTGTTTTTT. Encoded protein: CAWSLRQPNTGELFF.

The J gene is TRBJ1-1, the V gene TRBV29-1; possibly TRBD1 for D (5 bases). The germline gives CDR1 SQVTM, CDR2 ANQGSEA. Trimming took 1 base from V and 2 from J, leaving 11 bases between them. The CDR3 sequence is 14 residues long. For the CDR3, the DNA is TGCAGCGTTGAAGTTCTGGGGGTTAACACTGAAGCTTTCTTT. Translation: CSVEVLGVNTEAFF.

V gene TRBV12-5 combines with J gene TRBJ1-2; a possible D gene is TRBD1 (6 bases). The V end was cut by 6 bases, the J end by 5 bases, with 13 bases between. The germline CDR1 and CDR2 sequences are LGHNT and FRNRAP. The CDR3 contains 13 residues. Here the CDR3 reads CASGRGAGYGYTF. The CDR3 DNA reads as TGTGCTAGTGGAAGGGGGGCGGGTTATGGCTACACCTTC.

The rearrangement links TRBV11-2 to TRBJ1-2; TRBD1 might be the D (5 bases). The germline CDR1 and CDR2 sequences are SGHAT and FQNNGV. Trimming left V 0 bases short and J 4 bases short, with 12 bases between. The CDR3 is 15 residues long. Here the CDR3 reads CASSLEAGPVYGYTF. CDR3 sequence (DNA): TGTGCCAGCAGCTTAGAGGCGGGGCCCGTCTATGGCTACACCTTC.

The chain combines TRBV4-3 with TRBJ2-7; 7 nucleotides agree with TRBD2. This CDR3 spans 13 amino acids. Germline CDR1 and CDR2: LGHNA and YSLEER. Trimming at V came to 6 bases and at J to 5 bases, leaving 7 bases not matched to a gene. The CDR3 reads CASSGGGINEQYF. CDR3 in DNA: TGCGCCAGCAGTGGGGGAGGGATCAACGAGCAGTACTTC.

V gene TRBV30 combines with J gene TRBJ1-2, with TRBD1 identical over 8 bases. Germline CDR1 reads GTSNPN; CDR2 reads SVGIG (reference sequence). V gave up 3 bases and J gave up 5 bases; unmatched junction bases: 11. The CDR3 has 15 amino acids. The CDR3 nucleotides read TGTGCCTGGAGGCGGGGGACAGGCCTCTTATATGGCTACACCTTC. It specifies CAWRRGTGLLYGYTF.

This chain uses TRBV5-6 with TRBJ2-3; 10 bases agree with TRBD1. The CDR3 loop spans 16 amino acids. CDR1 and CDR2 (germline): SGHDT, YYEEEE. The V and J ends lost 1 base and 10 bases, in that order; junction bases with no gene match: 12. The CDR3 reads CASSLKPGQGLMAQYF. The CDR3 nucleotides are TGTGCCAGCAGCTTGAAGCCGGGACAGGGGCTCATGGCGCAGTATTTT.

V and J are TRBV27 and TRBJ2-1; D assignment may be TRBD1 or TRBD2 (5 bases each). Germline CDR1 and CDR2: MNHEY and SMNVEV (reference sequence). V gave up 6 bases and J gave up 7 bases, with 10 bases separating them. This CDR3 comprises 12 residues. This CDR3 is CASSGDQNEQFF. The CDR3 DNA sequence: TGTGCCAGCAGCGGGGACCAAAATGAGCAGTTCTTC.

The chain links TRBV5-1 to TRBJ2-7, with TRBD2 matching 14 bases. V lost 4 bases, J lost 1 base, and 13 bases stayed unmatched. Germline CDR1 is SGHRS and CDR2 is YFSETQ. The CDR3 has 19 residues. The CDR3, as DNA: TGCGCCAGCAGCGTCGGGACTAGCGGGGGTTCAACGAGGTCCTACGAGCAGTACTTC. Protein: CASSVGTSGGSTRSYEQYF.

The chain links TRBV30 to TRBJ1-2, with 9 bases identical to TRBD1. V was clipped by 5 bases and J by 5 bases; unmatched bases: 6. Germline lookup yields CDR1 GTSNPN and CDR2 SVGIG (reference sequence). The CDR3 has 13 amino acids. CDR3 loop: CAWGPGTGYGYTF. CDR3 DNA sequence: TGTGCCTGGGGTCCCGGGACAGGGTATGGCTACACCTTC.

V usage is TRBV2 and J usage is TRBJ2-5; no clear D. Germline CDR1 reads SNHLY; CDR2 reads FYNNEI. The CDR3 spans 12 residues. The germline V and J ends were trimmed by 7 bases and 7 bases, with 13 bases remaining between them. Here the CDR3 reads CASNPSIGTQYF. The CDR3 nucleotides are TGTGCCAGCAACCCCAGCATAGGGACCCAGTACTTC.

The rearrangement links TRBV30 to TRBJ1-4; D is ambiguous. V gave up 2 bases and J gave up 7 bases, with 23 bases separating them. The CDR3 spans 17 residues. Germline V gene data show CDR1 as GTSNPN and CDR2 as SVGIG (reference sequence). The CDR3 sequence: CAWSRGRVLVLSEKLFF. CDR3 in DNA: TGTGCCTGGAGTCGAGGCCGGGTGCTGGTCTTGAGTGAAAAACTGTTTTTT.

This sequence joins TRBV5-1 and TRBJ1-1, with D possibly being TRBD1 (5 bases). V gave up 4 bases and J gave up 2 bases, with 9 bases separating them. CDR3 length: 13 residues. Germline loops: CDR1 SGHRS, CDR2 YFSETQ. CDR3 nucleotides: TGCGCCAGCAGCCCGGGGCCTAACACTGAAGCTTTCTTT. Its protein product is CASSPGPNTEAFF.

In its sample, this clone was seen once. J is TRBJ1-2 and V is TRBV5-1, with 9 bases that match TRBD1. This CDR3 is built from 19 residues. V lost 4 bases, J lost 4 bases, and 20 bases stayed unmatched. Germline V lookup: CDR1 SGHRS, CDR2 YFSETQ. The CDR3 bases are TGCGCCAGCAGCCCTAATCCCGGACAGGGGCTAGGGGGTTCCTATGGCTACACCTTC. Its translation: CASSPNPGQGLGGSYGYTF. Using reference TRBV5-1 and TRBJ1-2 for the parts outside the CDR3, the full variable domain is KAGVTQTPRYLIKTRGQQVTLSCSPISGHRSVSWYQQTPGQGLQFLFEYFSETQRNKGNFPGRFSGRQFSNSRSEMNVSTLELGDSALYLCASSPNPGQGLGGSYGYTFGSGTRLTVV.

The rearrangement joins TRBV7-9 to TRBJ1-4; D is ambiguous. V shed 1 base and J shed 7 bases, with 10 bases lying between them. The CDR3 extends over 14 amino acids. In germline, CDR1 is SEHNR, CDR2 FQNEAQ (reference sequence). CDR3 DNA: TGTGCCAGCAGCTTAGGCGGTAACAGTGAAAAACTGTTTTTT. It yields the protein CASSLGGNSEKLFF. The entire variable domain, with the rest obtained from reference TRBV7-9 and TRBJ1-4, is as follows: DTGVSQNPRHKITKRGQNVTFRCDPISEHNRLYWYRQTLGQGPEFLTYFQNEAQLEKSRLLSDRFSAERPKGSFSTLEIQRTEQGDSAMYLCASSLGGNSEKLFFGSGTQLSVL.

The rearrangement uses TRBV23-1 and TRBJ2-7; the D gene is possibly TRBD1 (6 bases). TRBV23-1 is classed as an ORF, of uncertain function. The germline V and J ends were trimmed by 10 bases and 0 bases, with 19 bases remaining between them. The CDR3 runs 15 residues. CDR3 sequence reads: CATGPGARSSYEQYF. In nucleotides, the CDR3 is TGCGCCACGGGGCCAGGGGCGAGGAGCTCCTACGAGCAGTACTTC.

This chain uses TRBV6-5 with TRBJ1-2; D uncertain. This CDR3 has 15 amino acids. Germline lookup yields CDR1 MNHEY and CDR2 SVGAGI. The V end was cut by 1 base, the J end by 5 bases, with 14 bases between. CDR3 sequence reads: CASSYWAGHGYGYTF. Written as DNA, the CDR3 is TGTGCCAGCAGTTACTGGGCAGGCCACGGGTATGGCTACACCTTC.

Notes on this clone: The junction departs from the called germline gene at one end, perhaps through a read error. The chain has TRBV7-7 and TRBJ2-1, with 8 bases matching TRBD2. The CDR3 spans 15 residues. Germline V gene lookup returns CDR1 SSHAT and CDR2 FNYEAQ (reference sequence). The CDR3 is CASSLGTGGPEEQFF. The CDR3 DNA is TGTGCTAGCAGCTTAGGGACGGGGGGGCCGGAAGAGCAGTTCTTC.

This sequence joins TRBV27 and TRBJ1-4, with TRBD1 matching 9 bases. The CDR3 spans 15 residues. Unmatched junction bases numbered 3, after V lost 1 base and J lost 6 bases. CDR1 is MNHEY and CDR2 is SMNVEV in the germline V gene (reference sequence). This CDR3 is CASSLFRTGDEKLFF. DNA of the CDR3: TGTGCCAGCAGTTTATTCCGGACAGGGGATGAAAAACTGTTTTTT.